This T cell receptor (beta chain) is drawn from a study of control samples from healthy donors and cancer patients (dated by TCRdb to the early 2020s). Library preparation employed the immunoSEQ multiplex PCR assay. The clones in this table, taken by TCRdb from immuneACCESS, are in-frame only. Not every clone is retained; where verified, under half of the shortfall comes from an unresolved V gene, and the cause of the rest is unknown. Within this sample are over 150,000 clones, with around 94% of them counted one time only. The ten largest clones add up to 14% of the sample. A word on this clone: The antigen it binds to is not known. Per-base quality was not reported, and no clone a single base away is much larger than it.

From a lookup of the germline V gene, CDR1 and CDR2 are SGHNT and YENEEA. Cut back by 5 bases and 3 bases, the V and J ends lie 11 bases apart. Inclusive of the bounding cysteine and phenylalanine, the CDR3 is 13 residues long. CDR3 DNA only is kept here, 39 bases in frame from base 1. The sequencing sample was made of PBMCs. The TCR sequence derives from a man in his fifties or sixties with colorectal cancer. The rearranged segments are TRBV11-3 and TRBJ2-7; tentative D gene TRBD1, with 6 bases matching. The encoded CDR3 is CASSPGQHYEQYF. The DNA sequence is given as TGTGCCAGCAGCCCGGGACAACACTACGAGCAGTACTTC.